This T cell receptor (beta chain) emerged from a study of monozygotic twins with inflammatory bowel disease (dated by TCRdb to about 2019). About the investigation overall: The full study comprised around 28 monozygotic twin pairs: nine German pairs (four IBD-concordant, five IBD-discordant) and 19 IBD-discordant Danish pairs. The search for disease-associated traits relied mainly on comparing, within discordant pairs, IBD patients with their genetically identical healthy co-twins. Each individual had, on average, about 151 000 unique TCRalpha sequences and 181 000 unique TCRbeta sequences available for analysis.

Library construction relied on 5' RACE. The input for every TCR library was around 4,000 ng of total RNA. For each sample, cDNA was synthesized in eight separate reactions using SMARTScribe reverse transcriptase. During cDNA synthesis, template switching was used to introduce unique molecular identifiers that contained a 6-nucleotide sample barcode. TCRalpha and TCRbeta cDNA was amplified in two nested PCRs of 16 and 9 cycles, and bead purification was carried out after each PCR. Before amplification, the cDNA was both treated with uracil DNA-glycosylase and purified with the QIAquick PCR purification kit. The second PCR was the step at which Illumina TruSeq-compatible adapters and sample-specific barcodes were added. Library quality and concentration were assessed using TapeStation and Qubit, and approximately 5 ng of each library was pooled. Sequencing of pooled libraries was carried out on an Illumina HiSeq2500 single-index Rapid Run using 2 x 100 bp reads and custom sequencing primers. On the authors' methods: UMI-based consensus assembly with MiGEC version 1.2.6 was used to correct PCR and sequencing errors. MiXCR version 2.1.1 handled V(D)J alignment, clonotype assembly and CDR3 extraction. To normalise gene usage, clonotype sharing and MAIT/NKT TCR abundance, the analysis used the top 1000, 10 000 and 20 000 clonotypes per sample. Diversity was computed as the inverse Simpson index with the vegan R package after downsampling to 27 000 UMIs. Paired Mann-Whitney U tests were applied to discordant twin pairs, and Benjamini-Hochberg correction was used for multiple testing. After reprocessing by TCRdb, each CDR3 protein sequence is one entry, and no DNA is given. These V and J calls derive from TCRdb rather than the authors' analysis. The sample's records list some 170,000 distinct CDR3 sequences. The leading ten clones occupy over 2.5% of the sample.

With regard to this clonotype: Its binding antigen is unknown.

Taken from cysteine to phenylalanine, the CDR3 has 14 residues. No DNA is given. As encoded in the germline V gene, CDR1 is SGHTA while CDR2 is FQGNSA. From each donor, a roughly 2.7 ml peripheral blood sample was collected into PAXgene tubes and kept at -80 degrees C. Without any T cell sorting, total RNA was extracted from whole blood using the PAXgene blood miRNA kit on an automated QIAcube. Peripheral blood from monozygotic twin pairs who were concordant or discordant for inflammatory bowel disease underwent deep TCRalpha and TCRbeta repertoire profiling using unique molecular barcoding. For every twin pair, smoking habits were documented, and each individual was categorised as a current, former or never smoker. Study-level results and caveats: No single strong signal or clonotype linked to IBD turned up in the results, so the idea that one exists was not supported. Repertoire similarity did not differ between concordant and discordant twins, which could be due to limited statistical power. Fewer clonotypes were shared with other individuals by IBD patients than by healthy twins, most markedly in patients showing signs of disease activity. Differing immunosuppressive treatments among patients may have added background noise and inter-individual variability to the repertoires. IBD patients had lower TCRbeta repertoire diversity, measured by the inverse Simpson index, than their healthy co-twins. The analysis was unable to tell apart different T cell subtypes.

The origin of this receptor is a human donor with ulcerative colitis or Crohn's disease, or a healthy co-twin of an affected twin (not recorded which). This chain is built from TRBV7-2 and TRBJ1-6. The sequenced material came from blood. CDR3 protein: CASSLEVDYSPLHF.